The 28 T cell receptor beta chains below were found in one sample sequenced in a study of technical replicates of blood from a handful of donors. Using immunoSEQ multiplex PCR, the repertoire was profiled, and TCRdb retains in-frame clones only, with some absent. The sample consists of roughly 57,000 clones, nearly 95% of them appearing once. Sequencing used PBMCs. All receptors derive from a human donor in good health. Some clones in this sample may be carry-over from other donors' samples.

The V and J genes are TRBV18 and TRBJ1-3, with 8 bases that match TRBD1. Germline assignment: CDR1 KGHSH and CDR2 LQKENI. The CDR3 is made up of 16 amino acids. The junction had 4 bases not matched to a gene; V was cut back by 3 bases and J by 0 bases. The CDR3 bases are TGTGCCAGCTCACCGGACAGGGCCTTCTCTGGAAACACCATATATTTT. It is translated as CASSPDRAFSGNTIYF.

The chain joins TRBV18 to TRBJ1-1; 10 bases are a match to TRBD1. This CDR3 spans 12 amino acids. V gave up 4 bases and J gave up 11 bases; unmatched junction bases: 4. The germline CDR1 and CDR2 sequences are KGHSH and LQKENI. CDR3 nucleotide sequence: TGTGCCAGCTCACGACAGGGGGCGTCGGCTTTCTTT. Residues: CASSRQGASAFF.

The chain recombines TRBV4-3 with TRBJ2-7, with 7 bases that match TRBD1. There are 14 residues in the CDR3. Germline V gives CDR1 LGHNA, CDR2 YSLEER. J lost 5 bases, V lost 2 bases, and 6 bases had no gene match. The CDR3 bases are TGCGCCAGCAGCCAATCTTTTACAGGGGACGAGCAGTACTTC. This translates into CASSQSFTGDEQYF.

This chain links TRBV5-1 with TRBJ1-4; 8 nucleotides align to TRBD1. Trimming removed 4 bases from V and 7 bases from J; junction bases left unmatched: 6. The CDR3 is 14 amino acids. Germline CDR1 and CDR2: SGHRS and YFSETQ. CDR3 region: CASSPTGGSEKLFF. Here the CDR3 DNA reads TGCGCCAGCAGCCCAACAGGGGGAAGTGAAAAACTGTTTTTT.

The CDR3 loop is CASSQQGAGYEQYF. As DNA, the CDR3 is TGTGCCAGCAGTCAACAGGGGGCGGGATACGAGCAGTACTTC. The chain recombines TRBV6-6 with TRBJ2-7, with TRBD1 identical over 9 bases. J was trimmed by 4 bases and V by 5 bases; bases with no gene match: 6. Germline V gives CDR1 MNHNY, CDR2 SVGAGI (reference sequence). The CDR3 extends over 14 amino acids.

The CDR3 loop is CASSIVRGTGANVLTF. As DNA, the CDR3 is TGTGCCAGTAGTATAGTAAGGGGAACCGGGGCCAACGTCCTGACTTTC. The V call is TRBV19, the J call TRBJ2-6, with D maybe TRBD1 (5 bases). V lost 1 base and J 4 bases, leaving 11 bases between the germline ends. This CDR3 has 16 residues. Germline lookup yields CDR1 LNHDA and CDR2 SQIVND (reference sequence).

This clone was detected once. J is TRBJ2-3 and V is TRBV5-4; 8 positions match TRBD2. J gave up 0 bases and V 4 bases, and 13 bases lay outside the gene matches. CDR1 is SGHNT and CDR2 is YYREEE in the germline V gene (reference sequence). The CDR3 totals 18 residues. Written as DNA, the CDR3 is TGTGCCAGCAGCCTGGCGGGAGGAAGGGGGTGGAGCACAGATACGCAGTATTTT. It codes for CASSLAGGRGWSTDTQYF.

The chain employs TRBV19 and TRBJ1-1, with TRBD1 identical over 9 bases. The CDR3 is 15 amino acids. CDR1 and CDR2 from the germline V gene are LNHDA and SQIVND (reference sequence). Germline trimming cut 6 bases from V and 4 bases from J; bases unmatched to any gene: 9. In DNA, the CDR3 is TGTGCCAGTAGCACCCAAACAGGGGGCATCACTGAAGCTTTCTTT. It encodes CASSTQTGGITEAFF.

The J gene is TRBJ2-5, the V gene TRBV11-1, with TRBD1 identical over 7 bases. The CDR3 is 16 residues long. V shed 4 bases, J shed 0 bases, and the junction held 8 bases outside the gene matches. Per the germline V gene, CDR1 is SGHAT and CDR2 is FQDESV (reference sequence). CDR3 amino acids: CASSSGTAMYQETQYF. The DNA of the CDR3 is TGTGCCAGCAGCTCAGGGACAGCTATGTACCAAGAGACCCAGTACTTC.

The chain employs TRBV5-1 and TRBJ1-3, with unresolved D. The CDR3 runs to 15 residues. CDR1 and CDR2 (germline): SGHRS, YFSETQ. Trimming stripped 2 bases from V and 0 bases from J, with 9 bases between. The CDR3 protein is CASSLDGSSGNTIYF. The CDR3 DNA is TGCGCCAGCAGCTTAGACGGGAGCTCTGGAAACACCATATATTTT.

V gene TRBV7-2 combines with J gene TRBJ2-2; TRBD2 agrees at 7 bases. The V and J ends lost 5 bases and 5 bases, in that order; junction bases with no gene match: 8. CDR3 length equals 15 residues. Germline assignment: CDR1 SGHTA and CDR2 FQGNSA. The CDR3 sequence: CASSSQHGGTGELFF. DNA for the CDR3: TGTGCCAGCAGCAGCCAACACGGGGGGACCGGGGAGCTGTTTTTT.

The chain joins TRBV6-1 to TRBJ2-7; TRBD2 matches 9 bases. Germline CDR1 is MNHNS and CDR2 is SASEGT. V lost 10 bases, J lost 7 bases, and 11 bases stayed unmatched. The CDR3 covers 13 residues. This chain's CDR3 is CATTPSGKGEQYF. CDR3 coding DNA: TGTGCCACCACCCCTAGCGGGAAGGGTGAGCAGTACTTC.

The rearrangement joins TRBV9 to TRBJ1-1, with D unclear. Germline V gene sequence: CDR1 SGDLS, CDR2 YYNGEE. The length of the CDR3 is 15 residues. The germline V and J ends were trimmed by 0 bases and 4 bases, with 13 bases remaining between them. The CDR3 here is CASSVDGQASTEAFF. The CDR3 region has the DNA TGTGCCAGCAGCGTAGATGGGCAGGCTTCCACTGAAGCTTTCTTT.

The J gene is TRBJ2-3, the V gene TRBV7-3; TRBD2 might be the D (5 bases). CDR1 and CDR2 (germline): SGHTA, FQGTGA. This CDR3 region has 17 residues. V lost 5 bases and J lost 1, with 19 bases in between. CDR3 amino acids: CASSPVGFEGGTDTQYF. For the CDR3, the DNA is TGTGCCAGCAGCCCCGTCGGGTTTGAGGGTGGCACAGATACGCAGTATTTT.

CDR3 region: CASSIDYQPQHF. Here the CDR3 DNA reads TGTGCCAGTAGTATAGACTATCAGCCCCAGCATTTT. The J gene is TRBJ1-5, the V gene TRBV19; D is undetermined. This CDR3 is 12 amino acids long. Germline assignment: CDR1 LNHDA and CDR2 SQIVND (reference sequence). The ends were cut back, 0 bases at V and 5 bases at J, with 2 bases in the middle.

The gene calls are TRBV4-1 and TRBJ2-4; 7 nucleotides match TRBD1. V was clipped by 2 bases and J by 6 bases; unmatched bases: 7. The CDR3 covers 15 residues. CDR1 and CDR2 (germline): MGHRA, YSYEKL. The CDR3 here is CASSQTDRWRNIQYF. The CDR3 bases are TGCGCCAGCAGCCAAACGGACAGGTGGAGAAACATTCAGTACTTC.

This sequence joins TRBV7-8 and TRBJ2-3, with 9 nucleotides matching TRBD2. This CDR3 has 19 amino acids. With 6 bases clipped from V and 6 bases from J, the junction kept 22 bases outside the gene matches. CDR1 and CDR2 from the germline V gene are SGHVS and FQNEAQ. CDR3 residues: CASRLKEIEQRGVSDTQYF. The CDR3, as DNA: TGTGCCAGCAGGCTTAAGGAAATCGAACAGCGGGGGGTATCCGATACGCAGTATTTT.

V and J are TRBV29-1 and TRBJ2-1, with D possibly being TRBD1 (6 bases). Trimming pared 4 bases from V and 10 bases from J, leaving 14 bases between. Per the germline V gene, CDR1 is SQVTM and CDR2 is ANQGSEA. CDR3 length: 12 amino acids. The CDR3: CSVAEGVGEQFF. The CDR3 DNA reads TGCAGCGTTGCTGAGGGGGTTGGGGAGCAGTTCTTC.

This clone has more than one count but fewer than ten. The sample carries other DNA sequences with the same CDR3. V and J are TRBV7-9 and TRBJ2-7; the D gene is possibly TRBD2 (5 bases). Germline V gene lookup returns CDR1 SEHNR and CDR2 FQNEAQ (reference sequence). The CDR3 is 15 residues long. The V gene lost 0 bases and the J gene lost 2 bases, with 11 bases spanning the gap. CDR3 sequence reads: CASSLADGKTYEQYF. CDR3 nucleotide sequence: TGTGCCAGCAGCTTAGCGGACGGGAAAACCTACGAGCAGTACTTC.

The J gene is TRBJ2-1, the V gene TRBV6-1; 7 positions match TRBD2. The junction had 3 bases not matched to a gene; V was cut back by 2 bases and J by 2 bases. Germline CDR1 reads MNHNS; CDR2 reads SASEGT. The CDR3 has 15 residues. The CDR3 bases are TGTGCCAGCAGTGAAACTAGCGAGGCCTACAATGAGCAGTTCTTC. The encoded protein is CASSETSEAYNEQFF.

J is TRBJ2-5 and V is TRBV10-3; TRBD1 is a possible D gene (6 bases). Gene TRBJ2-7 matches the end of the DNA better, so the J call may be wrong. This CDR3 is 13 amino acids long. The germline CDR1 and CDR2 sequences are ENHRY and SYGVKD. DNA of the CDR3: TGTGCCATAGCACAGGGATTCTCCTACGAGCAGTACTTC. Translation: CAIAQGFSYEQYF.

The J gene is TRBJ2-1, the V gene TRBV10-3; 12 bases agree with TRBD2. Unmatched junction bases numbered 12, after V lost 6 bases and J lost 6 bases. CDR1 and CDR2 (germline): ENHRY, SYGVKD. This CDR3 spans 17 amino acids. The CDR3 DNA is TGTGCCATCAGGTCGGGGCTAGCGGGAGGGCAGGTCAATGAGCAGTTCTTC. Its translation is CAIRSGLAGGQVNEQFF.

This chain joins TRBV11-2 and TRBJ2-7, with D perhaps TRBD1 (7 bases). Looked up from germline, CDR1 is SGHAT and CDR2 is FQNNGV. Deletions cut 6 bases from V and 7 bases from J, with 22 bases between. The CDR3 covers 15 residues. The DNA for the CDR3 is TGTGCCAGCAGTTTCCTGGAGGGGGCCCGAAGGGAGCAGTACTTC. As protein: CASSFLEGARREQYF.

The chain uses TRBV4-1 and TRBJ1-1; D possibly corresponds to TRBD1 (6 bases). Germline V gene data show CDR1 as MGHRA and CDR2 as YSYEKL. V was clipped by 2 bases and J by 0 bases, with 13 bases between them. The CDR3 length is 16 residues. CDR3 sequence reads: CASSQPPDRLNTEAFF. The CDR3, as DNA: TGCGCCAGCAGCCAACCGCCGGACAGACTGAACACTGAAGCTTTCTTT.

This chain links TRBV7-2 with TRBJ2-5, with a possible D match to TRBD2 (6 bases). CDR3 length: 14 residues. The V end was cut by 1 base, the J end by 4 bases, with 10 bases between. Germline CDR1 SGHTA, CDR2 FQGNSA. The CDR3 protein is CASSLDLASETQYF. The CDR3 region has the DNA TGTGCCAGCAGCTTAGACCTAGCGTCAGAGACCCAGTACTTC.

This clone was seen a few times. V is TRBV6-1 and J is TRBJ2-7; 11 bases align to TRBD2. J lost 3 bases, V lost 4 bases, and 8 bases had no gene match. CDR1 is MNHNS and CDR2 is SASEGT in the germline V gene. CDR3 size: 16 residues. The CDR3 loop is CASSALAGENRYEQYF. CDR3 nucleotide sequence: TGTGCCAGCAGTGCACTAGCGGGGGAAAACCGCTACGAGCAGTACTTC.

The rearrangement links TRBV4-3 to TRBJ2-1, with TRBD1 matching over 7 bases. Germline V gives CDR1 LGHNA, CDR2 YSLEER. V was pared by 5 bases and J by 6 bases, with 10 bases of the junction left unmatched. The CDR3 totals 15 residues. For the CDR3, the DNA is TGCGCCAGCAGCGCCGAAGGGGGCACGTTCAATGAGCAGTTCTTC. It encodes CASSAEGGTFNEQFF.

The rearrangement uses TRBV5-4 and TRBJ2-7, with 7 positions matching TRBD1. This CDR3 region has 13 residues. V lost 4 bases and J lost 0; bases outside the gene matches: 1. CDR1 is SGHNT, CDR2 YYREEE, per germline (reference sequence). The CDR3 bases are TGTGCCAGCAGCCGACAGGGCTCCTACGAGCAGTACTTC. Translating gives CASSRQGSYEQYF.